What follows are 28 T cell receptor beta chains derived from one specimen sequenced in a study of beta chain features in type 1 diabetes. Study-level findings and limits: Type 1 diabetes patients had TCRB CDR3s that were shorter (moderately but significantly so) in all four CD4+ subsets.

Their antigens remain unidentified. Reverse transcribing all isolated RNA meant expressed TCRB transcripts were sequenced. Assay: immunoSEQ multiplex PCR; the TCRdb copy retains only in-frame clones and omits some. The data hold around 710,000 clones, with roughly 12% observed a single time. Sequencing was performed on naive CD4+ T cells from blood. These receptors all come from a man aged 30 to 45 with type 1 diabetes.

The rearrangement uses TRBV7-9 and TRBJ2-3; D remains ambiguous. The germline V gene encodes CDR1 SEHNR and CDR2 FQNEAQ (reference sequence). The CDR3 totals 11 residues. Trimming removed 5 bases at V and 6 bases at J, with 6 bases between. CDR3 loop: CASSQMDTQYF. In nucleotides, the CDR3 is TGTGCCAGCAGCCAAATGGATACGCAGTATTTT.

This clone was recorded only once. The chain couples TRBV1 to TRBJ1-2; the DNA was not compared with TRBD1, the D call given in the table. TRBV1 is termed a pseudogene. The CDR3 sequence is 16 residues long. CDR3 loop: CTSSQEYRERNYGYTF. CDR3 bases: TGCACCAGCAGCCAAGAGTACAGGGAGAGGAACTATGGCTACACCTTC.

This clone showed up just a few times. The chain combines TRBV7-2 with TRBJ2-5, with D perhaps matching TRBD2 (6 bases). CDR1 and CDR2 from the germline V gene are SGHTA and FQGNSA. Trimming took 5 bases from V and 5 from J, leaving 15 bases between them. The CDR3 runs to 14 residues. In nucleotides, the CDR3 is TGTGCCAGCAGCCCGCCTGGGAGCGGGGAGACCCAGTACTTC. This translates into CASSPPGSGETQYF.

The chain recombines TRBV9 with TRBJ2-3; 12 bases map to TRBD2. CDR3 length: 17 residues. V gave up 3 bases and J gave up 4 bases; unmatched junction bases: 9. Germline CDR1 is SGDLS and CDR2 is YYNGEE. The CDR3 is CASSAVLAGGLADTQYF. The CDR3 DNA reads TGTGCCAGCAGCGCCGTCCTAGCGGGGGGGCTGGCAGATACGCAGTATTTT.

The rearrangement joins TRBV7-2 to TRBJ2-7; no definite D call. The germline V gene encodes CDR1 SGHTA and CDR2 FQGNSA. This CDR3 is 14 amino acids long. With 2 bases removed from V and 3 bases from J, the gap between germline ends came to 11 bases. The CDR3 DNA sequence: TGTGCCAGCAGCTTACGCCAGGACCACTACGAGCAGTACTTC. Amino acids: CASSLRQDHYEQYF.

This clone was seen a few times. V usage is TRBV4-2 and J usage is TRBJ1-2; tentatively, D is TRBD1 (6 bases). The V and J ends lost 5 bases and 1 base respectively, with 17 bases between them. From germline, CDR1 is LGHNA and CDR2 YNFKEQ. The CDR3 runs 16 residues. The CDR3 DNA is TGTGCCAGCAGCGAGGGCCCCCTACAGGGTAACTATGGCTACACCTTC. The encoded protein is CASSEGPLQGNYGYTF.

This clone has just a few counts. The rearrangement joins TRBV6-6 to TRBJ1-4; D unclear. This CDR3 has 13 residues. V was trimmed by 2 bases and J by 12 bases, leaving 13 bases between them. Germline V gene data show CDR1 as MNHNY and CDR2 as SVGAGI (reference sequence). The CDR3: CASSYGQGLELFF. In DNA, the CDR3 is TGTGCCAGCAGTTACGGGCAAGGCTTGGAACTGTTTTTT.

A note on this clone: Relative to the germline gene, one junction end is altered; a read error may explain this. This rearrangement joins TRBV5-1 to TRBJ2-3; 9 bases are a match to TRBD2. CDR3 size: 17 residues. From germline, CDR1 is SGHRS and CDR2 YFSETQ. The CDR3 nucleotides read TGCGCCAGCAGCGAGGGGTTCGGCGGGACTAGCAAAGATACGCAGTATTTT. It codes for CASSEGFGGTSKDTQYF.

The chain carries TRBV29-1 and TRBJ1-1; no clear D. V lost 4 bases and J 1 base, leaving 13 bases between the germline ends. Germline lookup yields CDR1 SQVTM and CDR2 ANQGSEA. This CDR3 contains 14 residues. CDR3 sequence reads: CSVARRAGNTEAFF. The CDR3 region has the DNA TGCAGCGTTGCCCGTCGGGCAGGGAACACTGAAGCTTTCTTT.

The chain employs TRBV11-2 and TRBJ2-1, with TRBD2 matching 8 bases. The V and J ends lost 5 bases and 0 bases, in that order; junction bases with no gene match: 15. CDR1 and CDR2 from the germline V gene are SGHAT and FQNNGV. The CDR3 sequence is 19 residues long. This CDR3 is CASSPIAGRAGSSYNEQFF. In DNA form, the CDR3 reads TGTGCCAGCAGCCCAATAGCGGGGAGAGCGGGCAGCTCCTACAATGAGCAGTTCTTC.

V is TRBV7-9 and J is TRBJ1-1, with 9 bases identical to TRBD1. The J segment lost 1 base and the V segment lost 5 bases, leaving 8 bases of the junction unmatched. The CDR3 loop spans 16 amino acids. Germline assignment: CDR1 SEHNR and CDR2 FQNEAQ (reference sequence). CDR3 in DNA: TGTGCCAGCAGCCCCTCCGGGACAGGGACGAACACTGAAGCTTTCTTT. This sequence encodes CASSPSGTGTNTEAFF.

The table lists this clone with a few counts. The J gene is TRBJ2-3, the V gene TRBV11-2; possible D gene TRBD1, 5 bases. Looked up from germline, CDR1 is SGHAT and CDR2 is FQNNGV. Trimming stripped 1 base from V and 4 bases from J, with 15 bases between. This CDR3 spans 16 amino acids. DNA of the CDR3: TGTGCCAGCAGCTTAGTGGCTGCCGTCAGGGCAGATACGCAGTATTTT. This codes for CASSLVAAVRADTQYF.

This chain uses TRBV2 with TRBJ2-7, with D perhaps TRBD2 (5 bases). This CDR3 region has 11 residues. The V gene's germline CDR1 is SNHLY and CDR2 FYNNEI. V lost 11 bases and J 2 bases, leaving 10 bases between the germline ends. Here the CDR3 DNA reads TGTGCCGAGGGTAGAGCCTACGAGCAGTACTTC. This sequence encodes CAEGRAYEQYF.

This clone was detected a few times. The chain's CDR3 is CASSPGGAAGTDTQYF. The CDR3 coding sequence is TGTGCCAGCAGTCCCGGGGGGGCCGCGGGAACAGATACGCAGTATTTT. The chain recombines TRBV28 with TRBJ2-3; TRBD2 agrees at 8 bases. The CDR3 loop spans 16 amino acids. Germline CDR1 MDHEN, CDR2 SYDVKM. With 5 bases clipped from V and 3 bases from J, the junction kept 10 bases outside the gene matches.

This chain uses TRBV9 with TRBJ2-1, with 7 bases that match TRBD2. The junction had 7 bases not matched to a gene; V was cut back by 1 base and J by 0 bases. CDR1 is SGDLS and CDR2 is YYNGEE in the germline V gene. The CDR3 runs to 17 residues. The CDR3 nucleotides read TGTGCCAGCAGCGTAAGAAGGGGAGGGAGCTCCTACAATGAGCAGTTCTTC. Residues: CASSVRRGGSSYNEQFF.

This chain joins TRBV2 and TRBJ2-7; D perhaps matches TRBD2 (5 bases). The CDR3 has 13 amino acids. In germline, CDR1 is SNHLY, CDR2 FYNNEI. V lost 5 bases to trimming and J lost 5 bases, with 13 bases between them. The CDR3 loop is CASSPFGDNEQYF. CDR3 sequence (DNA): TGTGCCAGCAGTCCCTTCGGGGATAACGAGCAGTACTTC.

The gene calls are TRBV9 and TRBJ1-2; the D is unclear. Germline CDR1 is SGDLS and CDR2 is YYNGEE. V gave up 0 bases and J gave up 2 bases, with 8 bases separating them. This CDR3 is 14 amino acids long. The CDR3 DNA is TGTGCCAGCAGCGTAGGGGTCGAGAACTATGGCTACACCTTC. Translated: CASSVGVENYGYTF. Full variable domain (missing parts from reference TRBV9 and TRBJ1-2): DSGVTQTPKHLITATGQRVTLRCSPRSGDLSVYWYQQSLDQGLQFLIQYYNGEERAKGNILERFSAQQFPDLHSELNLSSLELGDSALYFCASSVGVENYGYTFGSGTRLTVV.

A few counts support this clone. For the CDR3, the DNA is TGTGCCAGCAGCCCGATAGGACAGGGGGATAATTCACCCCTCCACTTT. Its translation is CASSPIGQGDNSPLHF. The V and J genes are TRBV5-6 and TRBJ1-6; 10 nucleotides match TRBD1. The V and J ends lost 4 bases and 5 bases, in that order; junction bases with no gene match: 6. Germline CDR1 SGHDT, CDR2 YYEEEE. CDR3 length: 16 residues.

CDR3 nucleotides: TGCAGCGTCCTCAACGAGGGGGTCTACGAGCAGTACTTC. It translates to CSVLNEGVYEQYF. The chain combines TRBV29-1 with TRBJ2-7, with a tentative D call TRBD1 (6 bases). This CDR3 region has 13 residues. The V gene lost 6 bases and the J gene lost 3 bases, with 15 bases spanning the gap. The germline V gene encodes CDR1 SQVTM and CDR2 ANQGSEA.

This clone was counted only a few times. The rearrangement uses TRBV30 and TRBJ1-2; D gene ambiguous. Trimming pared 5 bases from V and 8 bases from J, leaving 21 bases between. The CDR3 covers 14 residues. Looked up from germline, CDR1 is GTSNPN and CDR2 is SVGIG (reference sequence). Here the CDR3 DNA reads TGTGCCTGGGCCCCCAGGACCCTATCGGGGGGCTACACCTTC. Amino acid sequence: CAWAPRTLSGGYTF.

This chain connects TRBV6-4 to TRBJ1-2; maybe TRBD1 (6 bases). CDR3 size: 13 residues. The germline gives CDR1 MRHNA, CDR2 SNTAGT. Trimming took 4 bases from V and 4 from J, leaving 10 bases between them. The CDR3 bases are TGTGCCAGCAGTGCTGGAGGGGGCTATGGCTACACCTTC. Translation: CASSAGGGYGYTF.

The chain combines TRBV7-2 with TRBJ2-5; 9 nucleotides line up with TRBD1. V lost 5 bases to trimming and J lost 5 bases; unmatched junction nucleotides: 9. The CDR3 is made up of 15 amino acids. Per the germline V gene, CDR1 is SGHTA and CDR2 is FQGNSA. The CDR3 region is CASSMAGQGRETQYF. CDR3 bases: TGTGCCAGCAGCATGGCGGGACAGGGACGCGAGACCCAGTACTTC.

The chain combines TRBV18 with TRBJ1-3; no clear D gene. The CDR3 has 17 residues. From germline, CDR1 is KGHSH and CDR2 LQKENI. V lost 0 bases and J 0 bases, leaving 12 bases between the germline ends. The CDR3 DNA sequence: TGTGCCAGCTCACCACCGTCCCTCCGAGACTCTGGAAACACCATATATTTT. It specifies CASSPPSLRDSGNTIYF. Full variable domain (remainder filled in from reference TRBV18 and TRBJ1-3): NAGVMQNPRHLVRRRGQEARLRCSPMKGHSHVYWYRQLPEEGLKFMVYLQKENIIDESGMPKERFSAEFPKEGPSILRIQQVVRGDSAAYFCASSPPSLRDSGNTIYFGEGSWLTVV.

The V gene is TRBV4-2, the J gene TRBJ1-6; D might be TRBD1 (6 bases). Trimming removed 0 bases from V and 10 bases from J, with 16 bases in between. The CDR3 extends over 16 amino acids. CDR1 is LGHNA and CDR2 is YNFKEQ in the germline V gene. The CDR3 region is CASSQDGQGRQSPLHF. The CDR3 coding sequence is TGTGCCAGCAGCCAAGATGGGCAGGGGAGGCAATCACCCCTCCACTTT.

This clone has just a few counts. The V gene is TRBV5-6, the J gene TRBJ2-1; 7 nucleotides align to TRBD1. J gave up 3 bases and V 4 bases, and 4 bases lay outside the gene matches. Germline values: CDR1 SGHDT, CDR2 YYEEEE. This CDR3 region has 14 residues. CDR3 amino acids: CASSRRQGYNEQFF. The CDR3 nucleotides are TGTGCCAGCAGCCGACGACAGGGCTACAATGAGCAGTTCTTC. The full variable domain, with the rest looked up from reference TRBV5-6 and TRBJ2-1, is DAGVTQSPTHLIKTRGQQVTLRCSPKSGHDTVSWYQQALGQGPQFIFQYYEEEERQRGNFPDRFSGHQFPNYSSELNVNALLLGDSALYLCASSRRQGYNEQFFGPGTRLTVL.

Here the CDR3 reads CASSFAGAYEQYF. The CDR3 DNA reads as TGTGCCAGCAGCTTCGCTGGGGCCTACGAGCAGTACTTC. The rearrangement joins TRBV5-4 to TRBJ2-7, with D uncertain. Germline CDR1 is SGHNT and CDR2 is YYREEE (reference sequence). The ends were cut back, 2 bases at V and 2 bases at J, with 8 bases in the middle. The CDR3 is 13 amino acids.

This clone was detected only a few times. The chain combines TRBV7-2 with TRBJ2-2, with unresolved D. Germline CDR1 is SGHTA and CDR2 is FQGNSA. The V end lost 2 bases, the J end lost 4 bases, and 11 bases lay between the germline ends. CDR3 size: 15 residues. The CDR3 DNA reads TGTGCCAGCAGCTTATTCAGAGGCACCACCGGGGAGCTGTTTTTT. Translated: CASSLFRGTTGELFF.

This clone was found once. The V call is TRBV4-1, the J call TRBJ2-7; 8 bases map to TRBD1. J lost 4 bases, V lost 2 bases, and 10 bases had no gene match. The CDR3 extends over 16 amino acids. The germline V gene encodes CDR1 MGHRA and CDR2 YSYEKL. CDR3 coding DNA: TGCGCCAGCAGCCAAACGCACCGGACAGGGAAGTACGAGCAGTACTTC. Protein: CASSQTHRTGKYEQYF.